The 21 T cell receptor beta chains reported below all come from one sample, sequenced in a study of CD8 T cells in Susac syndrome. An input of about 0.5 to 1 ug of RNA was subjected to reverse transcription using random hexamers. TCRdb itself ran the immunoSEQ multiplex PCR reads through MiXCR, one entry per CDR3 protein. The profile shows 150,000 to 200,000 distinct CDR3 sequences, roughly 94% of them singletons. Sequenced: CD4+ T cells from PBMCs. Receptors were obtained from a human donor with Susac syndrome.

The gene calls are TRBV19 and TRBJ2-7, with D unresolved. Germline-derived CDR1 and CDR2 are LNHDA and SQIVND (reference sequence). Trimming pared 6 bases from V and 4 bases from J, leaving 22 bases between. The length of the CDR3 is 16 residues. CDR3 sequence reads: CASSQRVIIGFYEQYF. The CDR3, as DNA: TGTGCCAGTAGCCAAAGAGTGATCATAGGATTTTACGAGCAGTACTTC.

This chain joins TRBV7-2 and TRBJ2-1; 7 bases match TRBD2. CDR3 length: 14 amino acids. Germline CDR1 reads SGHTA; CDR2 reads FQGNSA. The V and J ends lost 8 bases and 6 bases, in that order; junction bases with no gene match: 10. CDR3 residues: CASAGRGGSNEQFF. CDR3 in DNA: TGTGCCAGCGCCGGTCGCGGGGGTAGCAATGAGCAGTTCTTC. The variable domain in full, completed from reference TRBV7-2 and TRBJ2-1, reads GAGVSQSPSNKVTEKGKDVELRCDPISGHTALYWYRQSLGQGLEFLIYFQGNSAPDKSGLPSDRFSAERTGGSVSTLTIQRTQQEDSAVYLCASAGRGGSNEQFFGPGTRLTVL.

The chain is built from TRBV7-9 and TRBJ2-4; possibly TRBD1 for D (6 bases). CDR1 is SEHNR and CDR2 is FQNEAQ in the germline V gene (reference sequence). The CDR3 totals 16 residues. V gave up 5 bases and J gave up 3 bases, with 17 bases separating them. CDR3 sequence reads: CASSPTAQGYKNIQYF. CDR3 coding DNA: TGTGCCAGCAGCCCAACTGCACAGGGTTACAAAAACATTCAGTACTTC.

V gene TRBV3-1 combines with J gene TRBJ2-7; possible D gene TRBD1, 6 bases. The V end lost 6 bases, the J end lost 3 bases, and 18 bases lay between the germline ends. The CDR3 contains 15 residues. Germline-derived CDR1 and CDR2 are LGHDT and YNNKEL (reference sequence). The CDR3 sequence: CASRAQGEGLYEQYF. In DNA form, the CDR3 reads TGTGCCAGCAGGGCACAGGGAGAAGGGCTCTACGAGCAGTACTTC.

The chain uses TRBV2 and TRBJ1-2; 7 bases align to TRBD1. This CDR3 has 15 residues. Germline loops: CDR1 SNHLY, CDR2 FYNNEI. The ends lost 5 bases at V and 1 base at J; junction bases unmatched: 7. CDR3 nucleotides: TGTGCCAGCAGTTACCCGGGACAGTATAACTATGGCTACACCTTC. This translates into CASSYPGQYNYGYTF.

The gene calls are TRBV20-1 and TRBJ2-1; D may be TRBD2 (7 bases). Germline loops: CDR1 DFQATT, CDR2 SNEGSKA (reference sequence). The CDR3 is 15 amino acids. V lost 0 bases, J lost 7 bases, and 16 bases lay in between. CDR3 DNA sequence: TGCAGTGCTAGAGATGGGTCGGGGGGCCAGAATGAGCAGTTCTTC. This gives the protein CSARDGSGGQNEQFF.

J is TRBJ1-1 and V is TRBV20-1, with TRBD1 identical over 7 bases. This CDR3 region has 12 residues. Looked up from germline, CDR1 is DFQATT and CDR2 is SNEGSKA (reference sequence). Unmatched junction bases numbered 8, after V lost 7 bases and J lost 6 bases. The CDR3 reads CSVTPGGPEAFF. Here the CDR3 DNA reads TGCAGTGTTACCCCAGGGGGTCCTGAAGCTTTCTTT.

This clonotype occurred a few times. The CDR3 region is CASSPRQGDTIYF. DNA of the CDR3: TGTGCCAGCTCACCGAGACAGGGGGACACCATATATTTT. This sequence joins TRBV18 and TRBJ1-3; 9 bases line up with TRBD1. The junction had 2 bases not matched to a gene; V was cut back by 3 bases and J by 8 bases. The CDR3 covers 13 residues. Germline CDR1 reads KGHSH; CDR2 reads LQKENI.

In DNA form, the CDR3 reads TGCAGCGCCTTGGAGCTGTATGGCTACACCTTC. Its protein is CSALELYGYTF. This chain links TRBV29-1 with TRBJ1-2, with unresolved D. Trimming removed 7 bases from V and 5 bases from J, with 11 bases in between. Germline CDR1 and CDR2: SQVTM and ANQGSEA. CDR3 length equals 11 residues.

The J gene is TRBJ2-3, the V gene TRBV24-1; TRBD1 matches at 7 bases. The CDR3 has 15 amino acids. The trim removed 4 bases at V and 5 bases at J, leaving 8 bases unmatched. Germline V lookup: CDR1 KGHDR, CDR2 SFDVKD. The CDR3 loop is CATSDSDRAGDTQYF. The CDR3 nucleotides are TGTGCCACCAGTGACTCTGACAGGGCCGGAGATACGCAGTATTTT.

The V call is TRBV3-1, the J call TRBJ2-4; D is unresolved. This CDR3 region has 16 residues. Deletions cut 2 bases from V and 1 base from J, with 12 bases between. Looked up from germline, CDR1 is LGHDT and CDR2 is YNNKEL (reference sequence). Here the CDR3 reads CASSQRSRSAKNIQYF. As DNA, the CDR3 is TGTGCCAGCAGCCAAAGATCGCGGTCTGCCAAAAACATTCAGTACTTC.

V is TRBV29-1 and J is TRBJ2-5; D unclear. This CDR3 has 11 amino acids. Germline CDR1 is SQVTM and CDR2 is ANQGSEA. Trimming cost V 5 bases and J 5 bases, with 9 bases left between them. The CDR3 sequence is CSVLGRETQYF. Here the CDR3 DNA reads TGCAGCGTTCTAGGCCGGGAGACCCAGTACTTC.

The chain carries TRBV7-3 and TRBJ2-3; D is unclear. The CDR3 has 14 amino acids. V lost 1 base to trimming and J lost 0 bases, with 5 bases between them. Germline CDR1 reads SGHTA; CDR2 reads FQGTGA. CDR3 DNA: TGTGCCAGCAGCTTAAAGGCTAGCACAGATACGCAGTATTTT. Residues: CASSLKASTDTQYF.

J is TRBJ2-2 and V is TRBV7-6; 7 nucleotides line up with TRBD1. This CDR3 spans 14 amino acids. Germline CDR1 is SGHVS and CDR2 is FNYEAQ. V shed 10 bases and J 1 base; nucleotides not matched to a gene: 6. The CDR3 DNA follows: TGTGCCATCAGAGGGGGCCGGAACACCGGGGAGCTGTTTTTT. Translation gives CAIRGGRNTGELFF.

The chain has TRBV6-5 and TRBJ2-6; tentatively, D is TRBD1 or TRBD2 (5 bases each). V shed 0 bases and J shed 4 bases, with 7 bases lying between them. The CDR3 length is 15 residues. From germline, CDR1 is MNHEY and CDR2 SVGAGI. CDR3 region: CASSYSGVGANVLTF. For the CDR3, the DNA is TGTGCCAGCAGTTACTCGGGGGTAGGGGCCAACGTCCTGACTTTC.

The chain carries TRBV4-1 and TRBJ2-3; unclear D gene. The CDR3 loop spans 14 amino acids. Trimming took 0 bases from V and 7 from J, leaving 11 bases between them. Per germline, CDR1 MGHRA and CDR2 YSYEKL. The CDR3 reads CASSQDVLGYTQYF. CDR3 bases: TGCGCCAGCAGCCAAGATGTATTGGGGTATACGCAGTATTTT.

The chain employs TRBV12-5 and TRBJ2-1; D is perhaps TRBD1 (5 bases). The V gene lost 6 bases and the J gene lost 9 bases, with 12 bases spanning the gap. The CDR3 sequence is 12 residues long. Germline-derived CDR1 and CDR2 are LGHNT and FRNRAP. CDR3 sequence reads: CASGASGFEQFF. The DNA of the CDR3 is TGTGCTAGTGGGGCTTCAGGGTTTGAGCAGTTCTTC.

The V call is TRBV7-2, the J call TRBJ2-5; 8 bases agree with TRBD1. Germline trimming cut 1 base from V and 4 bases from J; bases unmatched to any gene: 5. This CDR3 comprises 15 residues. In germline, CDR1 is SGHTA, CDR2 FQGNSA. In DNA form, the CDR3 reads TGTGCCAGCAGCTTAGTCAGGGGGCGACGAGAGACCCAGTACTTC. Translation: CASSLVRGRRETQYF.

V and J are TRBV6-5 and TRBJ1-3; no clear D. The CDR3 is made up of 13 amino acids. The V gene's germline CDR1 is MNHEY and CDR2 SVGAGI. V was clipped by 2 bases and J by 0 bases, with 2 bases between them. The CDR3 region has the DNA TGTGCCAGCAGTTACGCCTCTGGAAACACCATATATTTT. Its protein is CASSYASGNTIYF.

This clonotype is a singleton in its sample. This chain uses TRBV29-1 with TRBJ1-1; 9 bases align to TRBD1. CDR1 and CDR2 (germline): SQVTM, ANQGSEA. CDR3 length: 13 amino acids. With V trimmed by 7 bases and J by 0 bases, 3 bases remained unmatched. The CDR3 here is CSAWTGVNTEAFF. Here the CDR3 DNA reads TGCAGCGCCTGGACAGGGGTGAACACTGAAGCTTTCTTT.

This clonotype was picked up one time. V usage is TRBV5-1 and J usage is TRBJ2-7, with 9 bases identical to TRBD2. Germline CDR1 reads SGHRS; CDR2 reads YFSETQ. The V gene end was trimmed by 0 bases and the J gene end by 3 bases; junction bases not matched to a gene: 4. The CDR3 totals 15 residues. The CDR3 coding sequence is TGCGCCAGCAGCTTGGAGCCTAGCGGGGACTACGAGCAGTACTTC. Protein: CASSLEPSGDYEQYF.